Listed here are 11 T cell receptor beta chains from one sample, sequenced in a study of control samples from healthy donors and cancer patients. Generated by immunoSEQ multiplex PCR, the TCRdb table keeps only in-frame clones and is missing some. The repertoire holds 40,000 to 45,000 clones, with more than 65% as singletons. Sequenced material: formalin-fixed, paraffin-embedded tissue. Receptors were obtained from a male donor with melanoma.

The V call is TRBV10-3, the J call TRBJ1-2, with D tentatively TRBD1 (6 bases). Deletions cut 6 bases from V and 0 bases from J, with 11 bases between. Germline V lookup: CDR1 ENHRY, CDR2 SYGVKD. This CDR3 region has 14 residues. CDR3 amino acids: CAISGRDTNYGYTF. The CDR3 DNA sequence: TGTGCCATCAGCGGCCGGGACACTAACTATGGCTACACCTTC.

The gene calls are TRBV2 and TRBJ2-7; a possible D gene is TRBD1 (5 bases). The CDR3 runs to 12 residues. The V end lost 4 bases, the J end lost 3 bases, and 7 bases lay between the germline ends. Germline V gives CDR1 SNHLY, CDR2 FYNNEI. CDR3 in amino acids: CASSGDSYEQYF. DNA for the CDR3: TGTGCCAGCAGTGGCGACAGCTACGAGCAGTACTTC.

The rearrangement joins TRBV11-2 to TRBJ2-1, with a tentative D call TRBD2 (5 bases). The CDR3 sequence is 13 residues long. CDR1 is SGHAT, CDR2 FQNNGV, per germline. The V end was cut by 7 bases, the J end by 6 bases, with 13 bases between. This CDR3 reads CASTRGPSNEQFF. DNA for the CDR3: TGTGCCAGCACCCGCGGGCCATCCAATGAGCAGTTCTTC.

V is TRBV24-1 and J is TRBJ2-1; 8 bases map to TRBD2. V lost 9 bases, J lost 1 base, and 4 bases stayed unmatched. The CDR3 sequence is 14 residues long. The germline CDR1 and CDR2 sequences are KGHDR and SFDVKD. The CDR3: CATSPSGSYNEQFF. CDR3 DNA sequence: TGTGCCACCTCCCCTAGCGGGTCCTACAATGAGCAGTTCTTC.

The chain uses TRBV30 and TRBJ1-3; D not resolved. V was clipped by 2 bases and J by 2 bases, with 10 bases between them. This CDR3 contains 14 residues. CDR1 is GTSNPN and CDR2 is SVGIG in the germline V gene (reference sequence). This CDR3 is CAWSLRGTGNTIYF. CDR3 DNA: TGTGCCTGGAGTCTTCGGGGAACTGGAAACACCATATATTTT.

This clone was seen only a few times. This chain connects TRBV7-8 to TRBJ2-1, with D perhaps matching TRBD1 (5 bases). The CDR3 spans 17 residues. The germline CDR1 and CDR2 sequences are SGHVS and FQNEAQ. Trimming cost V 3 bases and J 0 bases, with 15 bases left between them. This chain's CDR3 is CASSFGAGSSSYNEQFF. In nucleotides, the CDR3 is TGTGCCAGCAGCTTTGGAGCAGGGTCAAGCTCCTACAATGAGCAGTTCTTC.

V usage is TRBV11-1 and J usage is TRBJ2-2; 9 bases fit TRBD1. V was pared by 8 bases and J by 7 bases, with 11 bases of the junction left unmatched. This CDR3 contains 15 residues. Germline CDR1 is SGHAT and CDR2 is FQDESV (reference sequence). CDR3 amino acids: CASSIGDRDGGELFF. CDR3 sequence (DNA): TGTGCCAGCTCCATAGGGGACAGGGATGGCGGGGAGCTGTTTTTT.

This chain links TRBV29-1 with TRBJ2-2, with D perhaps TRBD1 or TRBD2 (6 bases each). From germline, CDR1 is SQVTM and CDR2 ANQGSEA. This CDR3 has 14 residues. Trimming took off 1 base at V and 4 bases at J, with 10 bases between the two ends. The CDR3 sequence: CSVEVKGGTGELFF. The CDR3, as DNA: TGCAGCGTTGAAGTGAAGGGGGGCACCGGGGAGCTGTTTTTT.

This clone was counted ten times or more. The same CDR3 is also encoded by other DNA sequences in this sample. DNA of the CDR3: TGTGCCAGCAGCTCGACAGGAGCCGAGCAGTACTTC. This translates into CASSSTGAEQYF. V gene TRBV7-9 combines with J gene TRBJ2-7; D perhaps matches TRBD1 (6 bases). CDR3 length equals 12 residues. V was trimmed by 4 bases and J by 6 bases, leaving 10 bases between them. The germline V gene encodes CDR1 SEHNR and CDR2 FQNEAQ (reference sequence).

V gene TRBV5-5 combines with J gene TRBJ1-5; tentatively, D is TRBD1 (5 bases). This CDR3 contains 15 residues. The V gene's germline CDR1 is SGHKS and CDR2 YYEKEE (reference sequence). V shed 1 base and J shed 6 bases, with 14 bases lying between them. The CDR3, as DNA: TGTGCCAGCAGCTTGTCCCTGCAGGGACGTCAGCCCCAGCATTTT. This gives the protein CASSLSLQGRQPQHF.

The chain links TRBV6-5 to TRBJ1-2, with TRBD1 matching 7 bases. Germline-derived CDR1 and CDR2 are MNHEY and SVGAGI. Trimming took 0 bases from V and 5 from J; bases not matched to a gene: 6. The CDR3 contains 15 residues. The CDR3 DNA reads TGTGCCAGCAGTTACTCGCGACAGGGCGGTTATGGCTACACCTTC. This translates into CASSYSRQGGYGYTF.